This TCR beta chain came from a study of OX40 agonist ivuxolimab in advanced cancers. Study findings and constraints: Specificity for antigen went undetermined in the expanded peripheral T cells.

Using immunoSEQ multiplex PCR, the repertoire was profiled, and TCRdb retains in-frame clones only, with some absent. The sample has tens of thousands of clones, approximately 91% seen once. This CDR3 is 12 amino acids long. Trimming cost V 7 bases and J 7 bases; bases outside gene matches: 4. Germline CDR1 ENHRY, CDR2 SYGVKD. Regarding this clone: The antigen remains undetermined.

The chain combines TRBV10-3 with TRBJ2-7, with 10 bases aligning to TRBD1. The clonotype originates from an adult with an advanced solid tumor such as melanoma, head and neck, liver or kidney cancer. The sample consisted of CD4+ or CD8+ T cells sorted from blood, taken in a trial of the OX40 agonist ivuxolimab. This CDR3 is CAITPGQGEQYF. CDR3 nucleotides: TGTGCCATCACCCCGGGACAGGGGGAGCAGTACTTC.